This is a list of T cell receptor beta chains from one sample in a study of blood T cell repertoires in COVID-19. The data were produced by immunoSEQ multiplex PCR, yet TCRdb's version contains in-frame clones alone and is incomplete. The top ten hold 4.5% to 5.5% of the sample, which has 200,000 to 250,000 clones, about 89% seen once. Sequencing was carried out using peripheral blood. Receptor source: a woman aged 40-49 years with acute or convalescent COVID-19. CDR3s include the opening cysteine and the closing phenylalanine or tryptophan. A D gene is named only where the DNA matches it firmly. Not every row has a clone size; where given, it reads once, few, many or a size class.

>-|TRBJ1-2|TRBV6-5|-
TGTGCCAGCAGTCGGGGGGGTGGCTACACCTTC
CASSRGGGYTF
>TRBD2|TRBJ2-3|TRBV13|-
TGTGCCAGCAGCCCCTCTCCCGGGACTAGCGGGGGGGCAGATACGCAGTATTTT
CASSPSPGTSGGADTQYF
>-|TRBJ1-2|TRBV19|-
TGTGCCAGTACCTCCCCTGTCTCAGGGGTCAACTATGGCTACACCTTC
CASTSPVSGVNYGYTF
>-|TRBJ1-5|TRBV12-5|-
TGTGCTAGTGGTTTGGTGCTGGGGAGGAAGGGACAGCCCCAGCATTTT
CASGLVLGRKGQPQHF
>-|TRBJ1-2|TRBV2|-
TGTGCCAGCAGTGAAGTACGGGGCTATGGCTACACCTTC
CASSEVRGYGYTF
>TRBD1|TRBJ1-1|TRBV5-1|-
TGCGCCAGCAGCTCACCGGGACAGGGGAGGACTGAAGCTTTCTTT
CASSSPGQGRTEAFF
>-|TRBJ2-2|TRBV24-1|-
TGTGCCACCAGACCACGGGACTTGAACACCGGGGAGCTGTTTTTT
CATRPRDLNTGELFF
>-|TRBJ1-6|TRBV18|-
TGTGCCAGCTCACCCGGCAGGGAAGGATCACCCCTCCACTTT
CASSPGREGSPLHF
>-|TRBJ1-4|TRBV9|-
TGTGCCAGCAGCAAATTACCTACCCCGGGGGAAAAACTGTTTTTT
CASSKLPTPGEKLFF
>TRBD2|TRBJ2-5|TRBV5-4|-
TGTGCCAGCAGGTCGGGGGGGGCGCAAGAGACCCAGTACTTC
CASRSGGAQETQYF
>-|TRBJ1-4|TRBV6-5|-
TGTGCCAGCACCGGCGGGTCTTTTAATGAAAAACTGTTTTTT
CASTGGSFNEKLFF
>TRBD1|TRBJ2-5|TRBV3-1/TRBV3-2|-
TGTGCCAGCAGCCAAGCCTGGGACAGCACCCAGAGGACCCAGTACTTC
CASSQAWDSTQRTQYF
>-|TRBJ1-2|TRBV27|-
TGTGCCAGCAGTTTCTCGGGGTATGGCTACACCTTC
CASSFSGYGYTF
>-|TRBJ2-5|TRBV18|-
TGTGCCAGCTCACGAGCCCAGGTAGTTGGAGAGACCCAGTACTTC
CASSRAQVVGETQYF
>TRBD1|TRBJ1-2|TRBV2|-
TGTGCCAGCAGCAGGACAGGGGGGGCTCGTGGCTACACCTTC
CASSRTGGARGYTF
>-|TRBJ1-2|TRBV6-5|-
TGTGCCAGCAGTATCCCCGGGGGGGTCGCCGGAGGCTACACCTTC
CASSIPGGVAGGYTF
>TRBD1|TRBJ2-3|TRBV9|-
TGTGCCAGCAGCAAGACAGGGCGAGATACGCAGTATTTT
CASSKTGRDTQYF
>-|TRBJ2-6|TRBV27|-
TGTGCCAGCAGTTCCCCGAGCTCTGGGGCCAACGTCCTGACTTTC
CASSSPSSGANVLTF
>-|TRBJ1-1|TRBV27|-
TGTGCCAGCAGTTCGACAGGGAACACTGAAGCTTTCTTT
CASSSTGNTEAFF
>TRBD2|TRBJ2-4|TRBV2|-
TGTGCCAGCAGGACCGGGACTAGCGGGGCCCTAGCCAAAAACATTCAGTACTTC
CASRTGTSGALAKNIQYF
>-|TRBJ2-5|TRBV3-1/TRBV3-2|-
TGTGCCAGCAGTCCTCGGGATCGGGAGACCCAGTACTTC
CASSPRDRETQYF
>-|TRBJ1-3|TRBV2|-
TGTGCCAGCAGTGAAGCGGAGTGGTCGGGAAACACCATATATTTT
CASSEAEWSGNTIYF
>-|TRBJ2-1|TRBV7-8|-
TGTGCCAGCAGCTCGACAGTATACAATGAGCAGTTCTTC
CASSSTVYNEQFF
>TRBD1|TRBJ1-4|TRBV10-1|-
TGCGCCAGCAGTGAGTCGAGTGGGACAGGCGAAAAACTGTTTTTT
CASSESSGTGEKLFF
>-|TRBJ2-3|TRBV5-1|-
TGCGCCAGCAGCTGGGTCCCGGCGGGAGATACGCAGTATTTT
CASSWVPAGDTQYF
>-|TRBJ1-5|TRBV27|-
TGTGCCAGCAGTGAAACGGGTAACAATCAGCCCCAGCATTTT
CASSETGNNQPQHF
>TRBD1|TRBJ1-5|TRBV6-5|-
TGTGCCAGTAGAACCTCCCGGGACAGGGTAATGGCCCAGCATTTT
CASRTSRDRVMAQHF
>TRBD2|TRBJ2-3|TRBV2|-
TGTGCCAGCAGCCGCCCCAGCGGGGCTTCAGCAGATACGCAGTATTTT
CASSRPSGASADTQYF
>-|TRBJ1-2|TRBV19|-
TGTGCCAGTACTACAGGGTTTGGCTACACCTTC
CASTTGFGYTF
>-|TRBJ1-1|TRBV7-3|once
TGTGCCAGCAGCCCCTCCTCGACAGGGAACACTGAAGCTTTCTTT
CASSPSSTGNTEAFF
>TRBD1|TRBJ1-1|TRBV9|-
TGTGCCAGCAGCATGACAGGGATTATAACTGAAGCTTTCTTT
CASSMTGIITEAFF
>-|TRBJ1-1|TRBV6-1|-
TGTGCCAGCAGTGAACTAAGAGTCTTGAACACTGAAGCTTTCTTT
CASSELRVLNTEAFF
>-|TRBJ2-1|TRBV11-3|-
TGTGCCAGCACCTACTGTTACAATGAGCAGTTCTTC
CASTYCYNEQFF
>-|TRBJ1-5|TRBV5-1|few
TGCGCCAGCAGCCTTGCGGGGGCTAGCAATCAGCCCCAGCATTTT
CASSLAGASNQPQHF
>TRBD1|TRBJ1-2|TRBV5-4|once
TGTGCCAGCAGCCAGGGACAGCTACCTGGCTACACCTTC
CASSQGQLPGYTF
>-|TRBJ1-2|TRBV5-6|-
TGTGCCAGCACGGAACAAAGACTCGGCTACACCTTC
CASTEQRLGYTF
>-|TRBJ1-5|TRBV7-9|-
TGTGCCAGCAGCTCCGGACAGAGCAATCAGCCCCAGCATTTT
CASSSGQSNQPQHF
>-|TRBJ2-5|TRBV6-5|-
TGTGCCAGCAGTCCTGACAGTTACTCGGAGACCCAGTACTTC
CASSPDSYSETQYF
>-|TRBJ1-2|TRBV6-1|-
TGTGCCAGCAGTGAAGGGTCACCCGGGAAGGGTGGCTACACCTTC
CASSEGSPGKGGYTF
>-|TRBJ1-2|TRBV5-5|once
TGTGCCAGCAGCTTGGAATTCGGACATTATGGCTACACCTTC
CASSLEFGHYGYTF
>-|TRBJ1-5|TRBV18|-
TGTGCCAGCAGCAACGGACTGAATAATCAGCCCCAGCATTTT
CASSNGLNNQPQHF
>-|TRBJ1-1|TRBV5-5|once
TGTGCCGGTCTCCGGGCAGGGCGGGGTGAAGCTTTCTTT
CAGLRAGRGEAFF
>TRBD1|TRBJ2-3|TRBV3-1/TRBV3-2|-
TGTGCCAGCAGCCTCCGACAGGGGCATACGCAGTATTTT
CASSLRQGHTQYF
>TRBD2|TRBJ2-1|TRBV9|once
TGTGCCAGCAGTTTAGCGGGGTCGGCCTACAATGAGCAGTTCTTC
CASSLAGSAYNEQFF
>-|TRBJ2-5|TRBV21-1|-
TGTGCCAGCAACAGGGGTCCATACCAAGAGACCCAGTACTTC
CASNRGPYQETQYF
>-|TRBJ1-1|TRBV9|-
TGTGCCAGCAGCCCCCGGGGGGGGACCACTGAAGCTTTCTTT
CASSPRGGTTEAFF
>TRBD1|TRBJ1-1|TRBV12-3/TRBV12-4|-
TGTGCCAGCGCTACAGGGGGTTACACTGAAGCTTTCTTT
CASATGGYTEAFF
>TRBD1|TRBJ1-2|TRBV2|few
TGTGCCAGCAGAAACGACAGGGGGGCCTATGGCTACACCTTC
CASRNDRGAYGYTF
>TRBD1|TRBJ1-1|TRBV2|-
TGTGCCACCTCACCGCCGGGACAGGGTTTGGACACTGAAGCTTTCTTT
CATSPPGQGLDTEAFF
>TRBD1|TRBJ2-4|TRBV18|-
TGTGCCAGCTCACTGGGACAGGGGACCGATCGGTACTTC
CASSLGQGTDRYF
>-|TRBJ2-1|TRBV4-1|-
TGCGCCAGCAGCCCAATACGGACAGCCGGAACCAATGAGCAGTTCTTC
CASSPIRTAGTNEQFF
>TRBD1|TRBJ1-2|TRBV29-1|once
TGCAGCGCTGGGACAGGGGGCGGAGGCTACACCTTC
CSAGTGGGGYTF
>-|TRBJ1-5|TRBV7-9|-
TGTGCCAGCAGCTTATTAAATCAGCCCCAGCATTTT
CASSLLNQPQHF
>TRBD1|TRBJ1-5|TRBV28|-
TGTGCCAGCAGTTTATTTGGGACAGGGGGCTTAAACCATCAGCCCCAGCATTTT
CASSLFGTGGLNHQPQHF
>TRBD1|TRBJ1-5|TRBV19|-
TGTGCCAGTAGTATGTTCTTTGACAGGGGAAATCAGCCCCAGCATTTT
CASSMFFDRGNQPQHF